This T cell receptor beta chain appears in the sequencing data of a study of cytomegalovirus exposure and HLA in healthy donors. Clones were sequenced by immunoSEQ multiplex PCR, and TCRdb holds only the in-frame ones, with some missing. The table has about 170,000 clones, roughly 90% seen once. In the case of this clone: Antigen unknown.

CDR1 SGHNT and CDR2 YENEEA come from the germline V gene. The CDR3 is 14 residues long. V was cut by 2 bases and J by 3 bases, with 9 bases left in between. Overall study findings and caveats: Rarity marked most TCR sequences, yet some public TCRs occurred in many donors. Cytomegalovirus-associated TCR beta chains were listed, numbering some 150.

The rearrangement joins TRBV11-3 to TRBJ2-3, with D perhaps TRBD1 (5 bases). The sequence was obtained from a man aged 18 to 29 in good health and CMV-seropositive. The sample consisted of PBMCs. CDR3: CASSLIGATDTQYF. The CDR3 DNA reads TGTGCCAGCAGCTTAATAGGGGCTACAGATACGCAGTATTTT.